Listed below are T cell receptor beta chains from one sample, sequenced in a study of blood T cell repertoires in COVID-19. Method: immunoSEQ multiplex PCR; TCRdb's copy keeps in-frame clones and lacks some. The data show some 40,000 clones, about 85% seen once. The specimen was peripheral blood. The receptors stem from a man aged 55 to 70 with acute or convalescent COVID-19. CDR3s include the opening cysteine and the closing phenylalanine or tryptophan. The D gene is left open where the match is weak. For some rows the clone size is stated as once, few or many, or as a class when expanded; others skip it.

TGTGCCAGCAGCTTGGTGAACAGGGGGAACACTGAAGCTTTCTTT,CASSLVNRGNTEAFF,TRBD1,TRBJ1-1,TRBV5-4,-
TGTGCCAGCAGCCCCGACAGGGAGAATTCACCCCTCCACTTT,CASSPDRENSPLHF,TRBD1,TRBJ1-6,TRBV11-2,few
TGCGCCAGCAGCTTGTACCCCAGTGCGCCCGGGGGCTACACCTTC,CASSLYPSAPGGYTF,-,TRBJ1-2,TRBV5-1,once
TGCGCCAGCAGCTTGGAGGCAGGGGGTTACACTGAAGCTTTCTTT,CASSLEAGGYTEAFF,TRBD1,TRBJ1-1,TRBV5-1,once
TGTGCCAGTAGTCAGGGGATGAACACTGAAGCTTTCTTT,CASSQGMNTEAFF,-,TRBJ1-1,TRBV19,-
TGCGCCAGCACGACAGGGGGTGACACCGGGGAGCTGTTTTTT,CASTTGGDTGELFF,TRBD1,TRBJ2-2,TRBV5-1,-
TGTGCCATCAGTGATCACGAGGGTGAGCAGTTCTTC,CAISDHEGEQFF,-,TRBJ2-1,TRBV10-3,-
TGTGCCAGCAGTGACCACGGACAGGGGGTCCCTGAAGCTTTCTTT,CASSDHGQGVPEAFF,TRBD1,TRBJ1-1,TRBV6-2/TRBV6-3,few
TGTGCCATCAGGATTGGAGCCGGGGGCACTGAAGCTTTCTTT,CAIRIGAGGTEAFF,-,TRBJ1-1,TRBV10-3,-
TGCGCCAGCAGCCGACCGGGACTAGCGGGAAGTGAGCAGTTCTTC,CASSRPGLAGSEQFF,TRBD2,TRBJ2-1,TRBV4-1,-
TGCGCCAGCAGCTTGGCCCAGGGATACGAGCAGTACTTC,CASSLAQGYEQYF,-,TRBJ2-7,TRBV5-1,-
TGTGCCAGCAGCGCTCTAGCGGGAGGCTACGATACGCAGTATTTT,CASSALAGGYDTQYF,TRBD2,TRBJ2-3,TRBV2,-
TGTGCCAGCAGCTTAGGCCCCGGACTAGGGAGAGAGACCCAGTACTTC,CASSLGPGLGRETQYF,TRBD2,TRBJ2-5,TRBV11-1,-
TGTGCCAGCAGTTTCCAGGGAACAAAGACCCAGTACTTC,CASSFQGTKTQYF,-,TRBJ2-5,TRBV12-3/TRBV12-4,once
TGTGCCAGCAGCCAAGATCCGGGGACATTGCGCTCTGGGGCCAACGTCCTGACTTTC,CASSQDPGTLRSGANVLTF,-,TRBJ2-6,TRBV3-1/TRBV3-2,-
TGTGCCAGTAGTACCGGGACAGGCGGGAACACCGGGGAGCTGTTTTTT,CASSTGTGGNTGELFF,TRBD1,TRBJ2-2,TRBV19,-
TGCGCCAGCAGGGGGACAGGGTATCGGAACAATGAGCAGTTCTTC,CASRGTGYRNNEQFF,TRBD1,TRBJ2-1,TRBV10-2,-
TGCAGTGCTAGTTGGAGGGCCTCCTACAATGAGCAGTTCTTC,CSASWRASYNEQFF,-,TRBJ2-1,TRBV20-1,-
TGTGCCAGCAGCATCAGGACAGGGGATGGGAACACTGAAGCTTTCTTT,CASSIRTGDGNTEAFF,TRBD1,TRBJ1-1,TRBV7-2,-
TGTGCCAGCAGCATAGGGCTCAGGTCAATGAACACTGAAGCTTTCTTT,CASSIGLRSMNTEAFF,-,TRBJ1-1,TRBV11-2,-
TGTGCCAGCAGCTCTGCGGGGGAGGGGACCCAGTACTTC,CASSSAGEGTQYF,TRBD2,TRBJ2-5,TRBV7-9,-
TGTGCCAGTAAACTGACTAGCGGGAGTTTAGATACGCAGTATTTT,CASKLTSGSLDTQYF,TRBD2,TRBJ2-3,TRBV19,-
TGTGCCACCAGCAGAGCCAACGGGGTAGCGGGAGGTATCGATGAGCAGTTCTTC,CATSRANGVAGGIDEQFF,TRBD2,TRBJ2-1,TRBV15,-
TGTGCCAGCAGCTTGGCGGAAGAGACCCAGTACTTC,CASSLAEETQYF,-,TRBJ2-5,TRBV7-2,-
TGTGCCACCAGCAGAGCGAGAGGAGGGGATGAAAAACTGTTTTTT,CATSRARGGDEKLFF,-,TRBJ1-4,TRBV15,-
TGTGCCAGCAGCGCCGGGGGGGATTCCTACAATGAGCAGTTCTTC,CASSAGGDSYNEQFF,TRBD2,TRBJ2-1,TRBV11-2,-
TGTGCCAGCAGTCGCGGACAGGTTGGCTACACCTTC,CASSRGQVGYTF,TRBD1,TRBJ1-2,TRBV28,once
TGTGCCACCAGTGATTTGACAGATGGCTACACCTTC,CATSDLTDGYTF,-,TRBJ1-2,TRBV24-1,-
TGTGCCAGCAGCTCTGGACAGGGGTCGGACACTGAAGCTTTCTTT,CASSSGQGSDTEAFF,TRBD1,TRBJ1-1,TRBV7-6,-
TGTGCCAGTAGTCCTACAGGTGGCAATCAGCCCCAGCATTTT,CASSPTGGNQPQHF,-,TRBJ1-5,TRBV19,-
TGTGCCAGCAGCTCCCCTATAGCGGGCTCTATTTACAATGAGCAGTTCTTC,CASSSPIAGSIYNEQFF,TRBD2,TRBJ2-1,TRBV5-4,-
TGTGCCAGTAGTACCAGGCCCCGCACGGAAGCTTTCTTT,CASSTRPRTEAFF,-,TRBJ1-1,TRBV19,-
TGTGCCAGCGAGGGACAGAGTAATCAGCCCCAGCATTTT,CASEGQSNQPQHF,TRBD1,TRBJ1-5,TRBV28,-
TGCGCCAGCAGCGCTGTGGACAGAGACACAGATACGCAGTATTTT,CASSAVDRDTDTQYF,-,TRBJ2-3,TRBV5-1,-
TGCGCCAGCAGCTTGGAGGGACAGCAGAAAGCTTTCTTT,CASSLEGQQKAFF,TRBD1,TRBJ1-1,TRBV5-1,-
TGTGCCAGCAGCTTAGTAGACTCACTTATGGGGTTCTTC,CASSLVDSLMGFF,-,TRBJ2-1,TRBV5-6,-
TGTGCCACCAGTTTCTCGGCGGGCCGGGATACGCAGTATTTT,CATSFSAGRDTQYF,-,TRBJ2-3,TRBV24-1,-
TGTGCCAGCAGCTTCGACAGGGGGAATCAGCCCCAGCATTTT,CASSFDRGNQPQHF,TRBD1,TRBJ1-5,TRBV7-8,-
TGCAGCGTCTTGGTGAGATTCAATCAGCCCCAGCATTTT,CSVLVRFNQPQHF,-,TRBJ1-5,TRBV29-1,once
TGTGCCAGCAGTCCCAGGGTGGAATCACCCCTCCACTTT,CASSPRVESPLHF,-,TRBJ1-6,TRBV2,-
TGTGCCAGCAGTCGGACTAGCGCCAACTCCTACGAGCAGTACTTC,CASSRTSANSYEQYF,TRBD2,TRBJ2-7,TRBV11-3,-
TGTGCCAGCAGCCAAGATCTGGGCCTAGCGGGCCAAGAGACCCAGTACTTC,CASSQDLGLAGQETQYF,TRBD2,TRBJ2-5,TRBV3-1/TRBV3-2,-
TGTGCCAGCAGCAGACAGGGTATAGAGACCCAGTACTTC,CASSRQGIETQYF,TRBD1,TRBJ2-5,TRBV12-3/TRBV12-4,once
TGTGCCAGTAGTATAGATCTATGGGCCCCGACGGACACTGAAGCTTTCTTT,CASSIDLWAPTDTEAFF,-,TRBJ1-1,TRBV19,-
TGTGCCAGCAGTGAAAGGGGGTCTAGCGGGACAAATGAGCAGTTCTTC,CASSERGSSGTNEQFF,TRBD2,TRBJ2-1,TRBV6-4,-
TGCAGCTCGGCCAGGGAAGACACCGGGGAGCTGTTTTTT,CSSAREDTGELFF,-,TRBJ2-2,TRBV29-1,-
TGTGCCAGCAGCTTGTCCCAGGTCATGAACACTGAAGCTTTCTTT,CASSLSQVMNTEAFF,-,TRBJ1-1,TRBV5-4,-
TGTGCCAGCAGTTACTCGTGGGAGGGTTCCTACGAGCAGTACTTC,CASSYSWEGSYEQYF,TRBD2,TRBJ2-7,TRBV6-5,-
TGTGCCAGCAGCCGAGACAGGGACACTGAAGCTTTCTTT,CASSRDRDTEAFF,TRBD1,TRBJ1-1,TRBV5-4,-